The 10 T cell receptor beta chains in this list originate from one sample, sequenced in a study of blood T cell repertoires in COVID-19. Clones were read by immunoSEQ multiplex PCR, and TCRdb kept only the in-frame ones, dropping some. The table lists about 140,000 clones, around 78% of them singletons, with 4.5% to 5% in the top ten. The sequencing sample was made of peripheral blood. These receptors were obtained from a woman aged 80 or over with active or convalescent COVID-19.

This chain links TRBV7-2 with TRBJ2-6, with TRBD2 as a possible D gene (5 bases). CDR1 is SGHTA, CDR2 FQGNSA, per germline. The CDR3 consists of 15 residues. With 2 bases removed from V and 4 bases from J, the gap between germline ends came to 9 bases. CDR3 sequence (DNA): TGTGCCAGCAGCTTACGGGGTTCCGGGGCCAACGTCCTGACTTTC. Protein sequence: CASSLRGSGANVLTF.

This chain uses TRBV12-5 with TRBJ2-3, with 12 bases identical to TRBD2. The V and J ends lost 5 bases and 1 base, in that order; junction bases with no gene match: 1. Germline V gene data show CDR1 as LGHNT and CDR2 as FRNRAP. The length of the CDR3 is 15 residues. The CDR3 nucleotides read TGTGCTAGTGGTCTAGCGGGGGGGCGCACAGATACGCAGTATTTT. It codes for CASGLAGGRTDTQYF. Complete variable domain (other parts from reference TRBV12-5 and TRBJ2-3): DARVTQTPRHKVTEMGQEVTMRCQPILGHNTVFWYRQTMMQGLELLAYFRNRAPLDDSGMPKDRFSAEMPDATLATLKIQPSEPRDSAVYFCASGLAGGRTDTQYFGPGTRLTVL.

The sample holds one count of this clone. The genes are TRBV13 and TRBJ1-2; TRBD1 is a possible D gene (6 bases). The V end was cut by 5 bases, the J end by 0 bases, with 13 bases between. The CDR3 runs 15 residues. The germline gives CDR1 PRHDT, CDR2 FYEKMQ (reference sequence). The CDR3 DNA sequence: TGTGCCAGCAGCCTGGGGGCAGGAGCTAACTATGGCTACACCTTC. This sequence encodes CASSLGAGANYGYTF.

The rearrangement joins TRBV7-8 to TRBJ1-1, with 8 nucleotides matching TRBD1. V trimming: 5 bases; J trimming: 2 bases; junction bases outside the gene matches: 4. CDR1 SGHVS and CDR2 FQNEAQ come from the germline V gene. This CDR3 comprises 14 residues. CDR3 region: CASSLGQGNTEAFF. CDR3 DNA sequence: TGTGCCAGCAGCCTCGGACAGGGAAACACTGAAGCTTTCTTT.

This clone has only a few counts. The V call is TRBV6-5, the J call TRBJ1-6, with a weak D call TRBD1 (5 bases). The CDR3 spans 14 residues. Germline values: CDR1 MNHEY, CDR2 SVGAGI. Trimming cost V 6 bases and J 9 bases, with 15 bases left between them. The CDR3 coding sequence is TGTGCCAGCAGACCTCAGCGGGGGAGTTCACCCCTCCACTTT. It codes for CASRPQRGSSPLHF.

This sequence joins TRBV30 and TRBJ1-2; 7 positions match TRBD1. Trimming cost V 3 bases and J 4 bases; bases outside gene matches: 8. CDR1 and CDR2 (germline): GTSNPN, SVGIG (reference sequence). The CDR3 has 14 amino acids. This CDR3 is CAWRARGQLYGYTF. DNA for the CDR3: TGTGCCTGGAGGGCACGGGGACAGCTCTATGGCTACACCTTC.

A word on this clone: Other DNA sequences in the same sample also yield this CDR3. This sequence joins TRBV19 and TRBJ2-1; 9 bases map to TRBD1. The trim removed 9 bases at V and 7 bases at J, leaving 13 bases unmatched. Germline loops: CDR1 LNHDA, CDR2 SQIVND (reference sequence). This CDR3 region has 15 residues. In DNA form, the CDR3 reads TGTGCCAGCAAACCGGGACAGGGAATTAATAATGAGCAGTTCTTC. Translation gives CASKPGQGINNEQFF.

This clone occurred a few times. The CDR3 region is CSVEPDTNTEAFF. The CDR3 DNA sequence: TGCAGCGTTGAACCGGACACGAACACTGAAGCTTTCTTT. J is TRBJ1-1 and V is TRBV29-1; perhaps TRBD1 as D (5 bases). This CDR3 is built from 13 residues. V was cut by 2 bases and J by 1 base, with 8 bases left in between. The germline CDR1 and CDR2 sequences are SQVTM and ANQGSEA.

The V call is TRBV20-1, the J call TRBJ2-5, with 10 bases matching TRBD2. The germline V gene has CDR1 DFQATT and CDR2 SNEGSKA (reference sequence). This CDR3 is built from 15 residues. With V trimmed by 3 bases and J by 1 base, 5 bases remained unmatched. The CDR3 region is CSASSLAGAQETQYF. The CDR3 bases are TGCAGTGCTAGTTCGCTAGCGGGGGCCCAAGAGACCCAGTACTTC.

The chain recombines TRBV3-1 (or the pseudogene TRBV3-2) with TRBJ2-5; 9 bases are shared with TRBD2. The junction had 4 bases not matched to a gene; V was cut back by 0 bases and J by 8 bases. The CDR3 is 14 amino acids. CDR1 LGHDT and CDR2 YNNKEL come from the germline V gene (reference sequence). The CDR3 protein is CASSQEDSGGTQYF. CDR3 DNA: TGTGCCAGCAGCCAAGAGGATAGCGGGGGAACCCAGTACTTC.